The rows below give T cell receptor beta chains drawn from one sample of a study of shared clonotypes between healthy human individuals. TCRdb keeps only in-frame clones here, not all; method: immunoSEQ multiplex PCR. In the table there are about 2.4 million clones, roughly 93% of which are singletons. The sequenced sample consisted of naive CD4+ T cells from PBMCs. These receptors all come from a man between 18 and 35 years old in good health. Some clones in this sample may be carry-over from other donors' samples. The CDR3 runs from the conserved cysteine through the conserved F or W. The D gene is left open where the match is weak. Clone size is stated in some rows and not others, as once, few, many or a class when expanded.

j_call	v_call	clone_size	d_call	cdr3_aa	cdr3_nt
TRBJ2-5	TRBV7-8	.	.	CASSFIQNQETQYF	TGTGCCAGCAGCTTCATTCAGAACCAAGAGACCCAGTACTTC
TRBJ1-3	TRBV7-9	.	.	CASSLTVTPNGNTIYF	TGTGCCAGCAGCTTAACTGTGACCCCAAATGGAAACACCATATATTTT
TRBJ2-1	TRBV28	.	.	CASSFPGVGSNEQFF	TGTGCCAGCAGTTTCCCGGGAGTGGGTTCCAATGAGCAGTTCTTC
TRBJ2-7	TRBV28	once	TRBD1	CASSSAWTGSYEQYF	TGTGCCAGCAGTTCCGCCTGGACAGGGAGTTACGAGCAGTACTTC
TRBJ2-3	TRBV5-4	.	.	CASSAYPATFSTDTQYF	TGTGCCAGCAGCGCCTACCCCGCGACTTTTAGCACAGATACGCAGTATTTT
TRBJ2-5	TRBV10-3	.	.	CAISPDGWTQYF	TGTGCCATCAGTCCGGATGGGTGGACCCAGTACTTC
TRBJ1-2	TRBV28	.	.	CAIASGANYGYTF	TGTGCCATCGCCTCCGGGGCTAACTATGGCTACACCTTC
TRBJ2-5	TRBV7-3	.	TRBD2	CASSSSTSGSRETQYF	TGTGCCAGCAGCTCTTCGACTAGCGGGAGTAGGGAGACCCAGTACTTC
TRBJ2-7	TRBV5-4	.	.	CASSLAGVPEQYF	TGTGCCAGCAGCTTGGCGGGAGTACCCGAGCAGTACTTC
TRBJ2-3	TRBV30	.	.	CAWRVASADTQYF	TGTGCCTGGAGGGTAGCTTCCGCAGATACGCAGTATTTT
TRBJ2-6	TRBV7-3	.	.	CASSLAGANVLTF	TGTGCCAGCAGCTTAGCTGGGGCCAACGTCCTGACTTTC
TRBJ1-1	TRBV4-1	.	.	CASSQAQAWNTEAFF	TGCGCCAGCAGCCAAGCGCAGGCATGGAACACTGAAGCTTTCTTT
TRBJ2-7	TRBV5-8	.	TRBD1	CASSSPRGLHEQYF	TGTGCCAGCAGCTCCCCCAGGGGGCTCCACGAGCAGTACTTC
TRBJ1-5	TRBV7-2	once	.	CASSLEGRINQPQHF	TGTGCCAGCAGCTTAGAGGGGCGTATAAATCAGCCCCAGCATTTT
TRBJ2-1	TRBV7-9	.	TRBD2	CASSSRRTSGRRGEQFF	TGTGCCAGCAGCTCCCGAAGGACTAGCGGGAGAAGGGGTGAGCAGTTCTTC
TRBJ2-5	TRBV7-3	.	TRBD1	CASSFNGQAETQYF	TGTGCCAGCAGCTTTAATGGACAGGCGGAGACCCAGTACTTC
TRBJ2-2	TRBV9	.	TRBD2	CASSAFRTRSRGRPNTGELFF	TGTGCCAGCAGCGCCTTCCGGACGAGGAGTCGCGGGAGGCCGAACACCGGGGAGCTGTTTTTT
TRBJ2-7	TRBV7-2	few	.	CASSLVGYEQYF	TGTGCCAGCAGCTTAGTAGGCTACGAGCAGTACTTC
TRBJ2-7	TRBV9	.	.	CASSGGRTSSYEQYF	TGTGCCAGCAGCGGAGGACGGACGAGCTCCTACGAGCAGTACTTC
TRBJ2-1	TRBV25-1	.	TRBD2	CASSEGLAGGFAQFF	TGTGCCAGCAGTGAAGGACTAGCGGGAGGGTTTGCGCAGTTCTTC
TRBJ2-3	TRBV5-4	.	TRBD2	CASSFRHVAGGSTDTQYF	TGTGCCAGCAGCTTTCGCCACGTAGCGGGAGGGAGCACAGATACGCAGTATTTT
TRBJ2-7	TRBV10-1	.	.	CASSGGSPLEQYF	TGCGCCAGCAGCGGTGGGAGTCCCCTCGAGCAGTACTTC
TRBJ2-3	TRBV7-3	.	.	CASSLQPGTDTQYF	TGTGCCAGCAGCTTGCAACCTGGCACAGATACGCAGTATTTT
TRBJ2-3	TRBV10-3	.	.	CAISEGGDTQYF	TGTGCCATCAGTGAGGGTGGAGATACGCAGTATTTT
TRBJ1-5	TRBV5-1	.	.	CASSLGTQEGQPQHF	TGCGCCAGCAGCCTCGGGACCCAAGAGGGGCAGCCCCAGCATTTT
TRBJ2-5	TRBV28	.	TRBD1	CASMDRYETQYF	TGTGCCAGCATGGACAGGTACGAGACCCAGTACTTC